This is a list of T cell receptor beta chains from one sample in a study of T cells in Graves' hyperthyroidism and ophthalmopathy. MiXCR was run by TCRdb on the multiplex PCR reads, yielding one entry per CDR3 protein. The data hold nearly 750,000 distinct CDR3 sequences, with roughly 32% observed a single time. Specimen: blood. The receptors shown here come from a woman between 40 and 55 years old with Graves' hyperthyroidism. Both conserved end residues are part of each CDR3. Fields, in order: V gene, J gene, D gene, clone size, CDR3 protein, CDR3 DNA. D genes are given only for firm matches. Clone size is shown for a subset of rows, as once, few, many or a class of expanded clone.

v_gene: TRBV7-9
j_gene: TRBJ1-5
d_gene: TRBD1
abundance: -
CDR3aa: CASRWDRGRPDQPQHF
CDR3nt: TGTGCCAGCAGATGGGACAGGGGGCGACCCGATCAGCCCCAGCATTTT

v_gene: TRBV13
j_gene: TRBJ2-2
d_gene: TRBD2
abundance: -
CDR3aa: CASSFTSVGGTGELFF
CDR3nt: TGTGCCAGCAGTTTCACTAGCGTCGGGGGGACCGGGGAGCTGTTTTTT

v_gene: TRBV7-2
j_gene: TRBJ1-5
d_gene: -
abundance: -
CDR3aa: CASSQDPEGSNQPQHF
CDR3nt: TGCGCCAGCAGCCAAGATCCCGAGGGGAGCAATCAGCCCCAGCATTTT

v_gene: TRBV12-3/TRBV12-4
j_gene: TRBJ1-5
d_gene: TRBD1
abundance: few
CDR3aa: CASSRQGYYQPQHF
CDR3nt: TGTGCCAGCAGCAGACAGGGCTATTATCAGCCCCAGCATTTT

v_gene: TRBV11-2
j_gene: TRBJ2-7
d_gene: -
abundance: -
CDR3aa: CASSLSVAEYHEQYF
CDR3nt: TGTGCCAGCAGCTTATCTGTAGCGGAGTACCACGAGCAGTACTTC

v_gene: TRBV5-8
j_gene: TRBJ1-6
d_gene: -
abundance: -
CDR3aa: CASSFSWTGDSPLHF
CDR3nt: TGTGCCAGCAGCTTCTCTTGGACTGGGGATTCACCCCTCCACTTT

v_gene: TRBV20-1
j_gene: TRBJ2-3
d_gene: -
abundance: -
CDR3aa: CSASGENTDTQYF
CDR3nt: TGCAGTGCTAGCGGTGAAAACACAGATACGCAGTATTTT

v_gene: TRBV29-1
j_gene: TRBJ2-2
d_gene: TRBD1
abundance: many
CDR3aa: CSVRTGGGLGSTGELFF
CDR3nt: TGCAGCGTTCGGACAGGGGGCGGTCTGGGATCCACCGGGGAGCTGTTTTTT

v_gene: TRBV7-3
j_gene: TRBJ1-1
d_gene: -
abundance: few
CDR3aa: CASRHGTNTEAFF
CDR3nt: TGTGCCAGCAGGCATGGAACAAACACTGAAGCTTTCTTT

v_gene: TRBV2
j_gene: TRBJ1-5
d_gene: TRBD1
abundance: -
CDR3aa: CASSDRTGYSNQPQHF
CDR3nt: TGTGCCAGCTCAGACAGGACAGGTTATAGCAATCAGCCCCAGCATTTT

v_gene: TRBV7-9
j_gene: TRBJ2-1
d_gene: TRBD1
abundance: -
CDR3aa: CASSGWTGDNEQFF
CDR3nt: TGTGCCAGCAGCGGGTGGACAGGGGACAATGAGCAGTTCTTC

v_gene: TRBV7-2
j_gene: TRBJ1-3
d_gene: -
abundance: -
CDR3aa: CASSLVGGLGGNTIYF
CDR3nt: TGTGCCAGCAGCCTCGTCGGGGGATTGGGGGGAAACACCATATATTTT

v_gene: TRBV7-8
j_gene: TRBJ2-5
d_gene: TRBD2
abundance: -
CDR3aa: CASSFGLVPTQYF
CDR3nt: TGTGCCAGCAGCTTCGGACTAGTTCCGACCCAGTACTTC

v_gene: TRBV15
j_gene: TRBJ2-2
d_gene: -
abundance: -
CDR3aa: CAISGGLFF
CDR3nt: TGTGCCATTTCCGGGGGGCTGTTTTTT

v_gene: TRBV19
j_gene: TRBJ1-1
d_gene: TRBD1
abundance: many
CDR3aa: CASSVGPDRRAFF
CDR3nt: TGTGCCAGTAGTGTTGGACCGGACAGGCGAGCTTTCTTT

v_gene: TRBV20-1
j_gene: TRBJ1-6
d_gene: -
abundance: many
CDR3aa: CSARVYPENSPLHF
CDR3nt: TGCAGTGCTAGGGTGTATCCGGAAAATTCACCCCTCCACTTT

v_gene: TRBV29-1
j_gene: TRBJ1-1
d_gene: -
abundance: many
CDR3aa: CSVVTGGGGVTEAFF
CDR3nt: TGCAGCGTCGTGACCGGGGGCGGAGGTGTCACTGAAGCTTTCTTT

v_gene: TRBV2
j_gene: TRBJ1-2
d_gene: TRBD1
abundance: -
CDR3aa: CASRRTGWGYTF
CDR3nt: TGTGCCAGCAGAAGGACAGGGTGGGGCTACACCTTC

v_gene: TRBV5-1
j_gene: TRBJ1-4
d_gene: -
abundance: few
CDR3aa: CASSLAAPGRIGEKLFF
CDR3nt: TGCGCCAGCAGCTTGGCCGCTCCGGGGCGCATTGGTGAAAAACTGTTTTTT

v_gene: TRBV7-2
j_gene: TRBJ2-5
d_gene: -
abundance: -
CDR3aa: CASSLARGEETQYF
CDR3nt: TGTGCCAGCAGCTTGGCCAGGGGGGAAGAGACCCAGTACTTC

v_gene: TRBV4-3
j_gene: TRBJ1-6
d_gene: -
abundance: -
CDR3aa: CASSQDQGEVSPLHF
CDR3nt: TGCGCCAGCAGCCAAGATCAAGGGGAGGTTTCACCCCTCCACTTT

v_gene: TRBV7-2
j_gene: TRBJ2-7
d_gene: TRBD1
abundance: few
CDR3aa: CASSLAAGQGSNEQYF
CDR3nt: TGTGCCAGCAGCTTAGCCGCGGGACAGGGGTCGAACGAGCAGTACTTC

v_gene: TRBV20-1
j_gene: TRBJ1-6
d_gene: TRBD1
abundance: many
CDR3aa: CSAGFRGNNSPLHF
CDR3nt: TGCAGTGCCGGCTTCAGGGGGAATAATTCACCCCTCCACTTT

v_gene: TRBV12-3/TRBV12-4
j_gene: TRBJ2-2
d_gene: -
abundance: few
CDR3aa: CASGGSGELFF
CDR3nt: TGTGCCAGTGGGGGGTCCGGGGAGCTGTTTTTT

v_gene: TRBV24-1
j_gene: TRBJ2-5
d_gene: TRBD2
abundance: -
CDR3aa: CATSDLGLAEETQYF
CDR3nt: TGTGCCACCAGTGACCTTGGACTAGCGGAAGAGACCCAGTACTTC

v_gene: TRBV20-1
j_gene: TRBJ2-5
d_gene: -
abundance: many
CDR3aa: CSAPKPQGIQETQYF
CDR3nt: TGCAGTGCTCCTAAGCCCCAGGGTATCCAAGAGACCCAGTACTTC

v_gene: TRBV20-1
j_gene: TRBJ1-1
d_gene: -
abundance: many
CDR3aa: CSARRATLNTEAFF
CDR3nt: TGCAGTGCTCGGAGGGCAACTTTAAACACTGAAGCTTTCTTT

v_gene: TRBV19
j_gene: TRBJ2-2
d_gene: TRBD2
abundance: -
CDR3aa: CASTRSGTAGTGELLF
CDR3nt: TGTGCCAGTACGAGAAGCGGGACCGCTGGCACCGGGGAGCTGCTTTTT

v_gene: TRBV7-9
j_gene: TRBJ1-2
d_gene: -
abundance: many
CDR3aa: CASSFNPSQQGYTF
CDR3nt: TGTGCCAGCAGCTTCAACCCCAGTCAGCAAGGCTACACCTTC

v_gene: TRBV24-1
j_gene: TRBJ1-5
d_gene: -
abundance: many
CDR3aa: CAIANGALDQPQHF
CDR3nt: TGTGCCATCGCAAATGGGGCGCTAGATCAGCCCCAGCATTTT

v_gene: TRBV7-2
j_gene: TRBJ1-5
d_gene: -
abundance: -
CDR3aa: CASSLGPLECQPQHF
CDR3nt: TGTGCCAGCAGCTTGGGGCCCCTGGAGTGTCAGCCCCAGCATTTT